This TCR beta chain was recovered during a study of cytomegalovirus exposure and HLA in healthy donors. About this clone: Its cognate antigen is unknown.

Nominal health characterized the donors when sampled, though unrecorded immune exposures were likely. In the PCR, 60 Vbeta and 13 Jbeta primers were used. The data were produced by immunoSEQ multiplex PCR, yet TCRdb's version contains in-frame clones alone and is incomplete. The table has 150,000 to 200,000 clones, approximately 67% seen once. The CDR3 length is 19 residues. The V gene end was trimmed by 3 bases and the J gene end by 0 bases; junction bases not matched to a gene: 10. Germline-derived CDR1 and CDR2 are MNHNS and SASEGT. Study-wide findings and caveats: The HLA-A and HLA-B alleles of most subjects were reportedly predicted accurately from TCR beta sequences.

The sequenced sample was PBMCs. The chain combines TRBV6-1 with TRBJ1-6; 8 positions match TRBD1. The sequence came from a middle-aged man in good health and CMV-seronegative. The CDR3 here is CASSEVGGQGTSYNSPLHF. The CDR3 DNA follows: TGTGCCAGCAGTGAGGTTGGAGGACAGGGAACCTCCTATAATTCACCCCTCCACTTT.